The text below deals with one T cell receptor beta chain. The antigen is unknown. The sample comes from a study of T cells and Merkel cell carcinoma outcomes. Study-level points and caveats: Merkel cell carcinoma outcomes were reportedly predicted by repertoire and T-cell density.

The CDR3 spans 16 residues. Germline lookup yields CDR1 LGHNA and CDR2 YSLEER. V lost 1 base, J lost 4 bases, and 5 bases stayed unmatched. Libraries were prepared by immunoSEQ multiplex PCR; TCRdb keeps only in-frame clonotypes and omits some of them. Of roughly 4,800 clones listed, 70% to 90% are singletons. This TCR was recovered from a human donor with Merkel cell carcinoma. The sequencing sample was made of tumor tissue from Merkel cell carcinoma. The rearrangement uses TRBV4-3 and TRBJ1-4, with 8 bases fitting TRBD1. DNA of the CDR3: TGCGCCAGCAGCCAAGGGCCACAGGGGGGTAATGAAAAACTGTTTTTT. It yields the protein CASSQGPQGGNEKLFF.